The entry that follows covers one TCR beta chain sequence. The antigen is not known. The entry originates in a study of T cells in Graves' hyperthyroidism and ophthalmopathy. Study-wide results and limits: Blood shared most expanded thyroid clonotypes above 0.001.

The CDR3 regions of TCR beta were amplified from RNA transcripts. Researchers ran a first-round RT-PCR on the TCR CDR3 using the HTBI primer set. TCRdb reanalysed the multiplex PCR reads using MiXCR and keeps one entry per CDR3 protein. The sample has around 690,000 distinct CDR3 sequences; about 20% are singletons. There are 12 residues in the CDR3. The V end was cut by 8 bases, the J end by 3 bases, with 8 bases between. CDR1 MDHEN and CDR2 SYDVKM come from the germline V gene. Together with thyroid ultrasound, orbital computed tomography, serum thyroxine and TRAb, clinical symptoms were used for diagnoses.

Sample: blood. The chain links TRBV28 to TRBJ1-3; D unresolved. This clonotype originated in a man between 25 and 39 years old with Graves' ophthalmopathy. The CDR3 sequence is CASLRVGNTIYF. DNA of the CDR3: TGTGCCAGCCTTAGAGTTGGAAACACCATATATTTT.